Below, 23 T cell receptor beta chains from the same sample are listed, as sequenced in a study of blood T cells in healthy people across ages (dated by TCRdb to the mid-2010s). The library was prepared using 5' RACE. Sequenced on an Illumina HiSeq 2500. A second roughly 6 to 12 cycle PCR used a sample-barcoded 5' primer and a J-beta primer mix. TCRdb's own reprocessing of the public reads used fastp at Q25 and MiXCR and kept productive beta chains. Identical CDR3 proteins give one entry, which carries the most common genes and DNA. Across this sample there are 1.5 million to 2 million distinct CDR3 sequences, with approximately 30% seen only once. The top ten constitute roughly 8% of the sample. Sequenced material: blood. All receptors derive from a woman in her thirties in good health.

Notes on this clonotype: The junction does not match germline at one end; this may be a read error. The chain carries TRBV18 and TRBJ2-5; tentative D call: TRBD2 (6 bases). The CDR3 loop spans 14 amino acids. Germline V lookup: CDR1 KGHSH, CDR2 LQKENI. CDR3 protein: CSSSPPSGTAGQYF. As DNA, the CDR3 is TGTTCCAGCTCACCACCCTCCGGGACGGCGGGGCAGTACTTC.

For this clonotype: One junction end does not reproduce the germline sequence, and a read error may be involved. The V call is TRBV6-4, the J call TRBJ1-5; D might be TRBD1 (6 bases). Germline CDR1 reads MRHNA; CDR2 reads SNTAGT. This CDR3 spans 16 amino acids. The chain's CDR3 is CASSDDSTGSNRPQHF. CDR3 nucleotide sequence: TGTGCCAGCAGTGATGATTCGACAGGTAGTAATCGGCCCCAGCATTTT.

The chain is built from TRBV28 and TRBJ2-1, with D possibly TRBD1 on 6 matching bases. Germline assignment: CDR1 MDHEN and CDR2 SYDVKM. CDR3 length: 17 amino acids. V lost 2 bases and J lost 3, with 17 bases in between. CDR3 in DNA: TGTGCCAGCAGTTTACTCCGGGCAGGGGATCTCTACAATGAGCAGTTCTTC. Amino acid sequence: CASSLLRAGDLYNEQFF.

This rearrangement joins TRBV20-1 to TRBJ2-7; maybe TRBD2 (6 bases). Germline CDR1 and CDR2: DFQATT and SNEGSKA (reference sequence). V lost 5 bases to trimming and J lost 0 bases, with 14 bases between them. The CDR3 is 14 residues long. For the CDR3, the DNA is TGCAGTGCTGCGGGGACCCAAAGCTCCTACGAGCAGTACTTC. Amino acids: CSAAGTQSSYEQYF.

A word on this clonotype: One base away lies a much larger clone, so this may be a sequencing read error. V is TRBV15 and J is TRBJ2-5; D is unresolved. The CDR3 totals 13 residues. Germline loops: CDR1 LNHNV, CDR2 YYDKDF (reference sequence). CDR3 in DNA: TGTGTCACCAGCAGAGAGAAGAGCGAGACCCAGTACTTC. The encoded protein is CVTSREKSETQYF.

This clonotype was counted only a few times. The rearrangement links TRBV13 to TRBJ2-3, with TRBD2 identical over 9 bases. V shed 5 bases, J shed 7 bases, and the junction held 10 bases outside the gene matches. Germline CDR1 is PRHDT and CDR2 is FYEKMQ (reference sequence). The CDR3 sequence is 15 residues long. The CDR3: CASSPRLAVGYTQYF. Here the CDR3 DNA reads TGTGCCAGCAGCCCCAGACTAGCGGTTGGATATACGCAGTATTTT.

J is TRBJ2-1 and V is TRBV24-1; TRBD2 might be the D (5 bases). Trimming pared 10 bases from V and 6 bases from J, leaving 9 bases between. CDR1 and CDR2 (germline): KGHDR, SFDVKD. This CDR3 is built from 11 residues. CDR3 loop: CATAALNEQFF. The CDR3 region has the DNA TGTGCCACAGCGGCTCTCAATGAGCAGTTCTTC.

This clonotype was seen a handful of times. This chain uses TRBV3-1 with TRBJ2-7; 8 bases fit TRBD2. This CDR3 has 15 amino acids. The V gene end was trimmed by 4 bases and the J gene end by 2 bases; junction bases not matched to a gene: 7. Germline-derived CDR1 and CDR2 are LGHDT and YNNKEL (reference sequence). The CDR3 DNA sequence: TGTGCCAGCAGCCTGCGAGCGGGGGTTGCCTACGAGCAGTACTTC. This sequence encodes CASSLRAGVAYEQYF.

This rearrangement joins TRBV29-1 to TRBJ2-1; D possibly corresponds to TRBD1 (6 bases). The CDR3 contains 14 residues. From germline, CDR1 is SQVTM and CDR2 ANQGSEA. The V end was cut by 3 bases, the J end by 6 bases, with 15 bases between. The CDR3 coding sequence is TGCAGCGTTGAGCGGGCGAAGGGGGTCAATGAGCAGTTCTTC. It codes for CSVERAKGVNEQFF.

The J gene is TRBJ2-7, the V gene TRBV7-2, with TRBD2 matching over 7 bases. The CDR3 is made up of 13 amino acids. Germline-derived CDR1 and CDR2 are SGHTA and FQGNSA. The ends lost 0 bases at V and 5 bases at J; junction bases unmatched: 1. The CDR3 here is CASSLAGRHEQYF. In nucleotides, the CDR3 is TGTGCCAGCAGCTTAGCCGGGAGGCACGAGCAGTACTTC.

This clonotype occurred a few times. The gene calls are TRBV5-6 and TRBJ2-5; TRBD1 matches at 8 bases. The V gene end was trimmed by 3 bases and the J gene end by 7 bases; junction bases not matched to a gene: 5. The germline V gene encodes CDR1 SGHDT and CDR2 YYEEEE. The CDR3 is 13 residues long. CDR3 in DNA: TGTGCCAGCAGCTCCGGGACAGGAGGGACCCAGTACTTC. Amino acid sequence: CASSSGTGGTQYF.

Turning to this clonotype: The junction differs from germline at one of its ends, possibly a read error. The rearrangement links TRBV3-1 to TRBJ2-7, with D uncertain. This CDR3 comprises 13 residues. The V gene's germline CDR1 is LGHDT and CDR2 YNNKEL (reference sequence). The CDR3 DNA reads TGTGCCAACAGCCAAGGCTCGACGAACGAGCAGTACTTC. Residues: CANSQGSTNEQYF.

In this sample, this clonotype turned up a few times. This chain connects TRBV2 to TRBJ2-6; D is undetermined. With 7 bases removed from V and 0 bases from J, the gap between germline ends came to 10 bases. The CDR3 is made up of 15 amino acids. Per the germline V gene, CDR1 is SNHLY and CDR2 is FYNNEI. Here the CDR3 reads CASKPEISGANVLTF. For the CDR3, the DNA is TGTGCCAGCAAACCGGAAATCTCTGGGGCCAACGTCCTGACTTTC.

The CDR3 nucleotides are TGTGCCAGCAGGCGACAGGGGGGCGTCAATCAGCCCCAGCATTTT. Its translation is CASRRQGGVNQPQHF. The chain joins TRBV12-3 or TRBV12-4 to TRBJ1-5; 9 positions agree with TRBD1. J was trimmed by 3 bases and V by 6 bases; bases with no gene match: 6. This CDR3 region has 15 residues.

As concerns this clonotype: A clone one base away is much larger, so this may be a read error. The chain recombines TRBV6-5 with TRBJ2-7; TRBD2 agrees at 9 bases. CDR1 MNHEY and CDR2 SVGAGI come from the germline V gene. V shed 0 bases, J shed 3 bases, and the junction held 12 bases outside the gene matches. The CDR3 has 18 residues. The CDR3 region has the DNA TGTGCCAGCAGTTACTCGACGGTATCTAGCGGGGAACGCTACGAGCAGTACTTC. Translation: CASSYSTVSSGERYEQYF.

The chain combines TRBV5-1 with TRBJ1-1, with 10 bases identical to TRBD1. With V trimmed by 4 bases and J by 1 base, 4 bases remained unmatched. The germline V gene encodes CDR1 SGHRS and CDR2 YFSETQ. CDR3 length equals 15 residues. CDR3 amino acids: CASSTRDRGNTEAFF. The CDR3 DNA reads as TGCGCCAGCAGCACACGGGACAGGGGGAACACTGAAGCTTTCTTT.

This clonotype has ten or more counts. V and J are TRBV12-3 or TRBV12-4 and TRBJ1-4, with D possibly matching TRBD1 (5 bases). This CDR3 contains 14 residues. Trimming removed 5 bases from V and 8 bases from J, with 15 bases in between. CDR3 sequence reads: CASSAAGRDEKLFF. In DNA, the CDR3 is TGTGCCAGCAGTGCAGCAGGGAGGGACGAAAAACTGTTTTTT.

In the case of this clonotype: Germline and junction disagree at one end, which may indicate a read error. CDR3 loop: CAGSLGREYNGYTF. The CDR3 DNA reads TGTGCCGGCAGTTTAGGCAGGGAGTATAATGGCTACACCTTC. The V gene is TRBV12-3 or TRBV12-4, the J gene TRBJ1-2, with D perhaps TRBD1 (5 bases). The CDR3 runs 14 residues.

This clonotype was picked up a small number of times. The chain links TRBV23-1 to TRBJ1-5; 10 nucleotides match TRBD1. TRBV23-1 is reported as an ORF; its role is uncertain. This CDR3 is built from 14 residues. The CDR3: CAPTWTGGSQPQHF. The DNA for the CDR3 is TGCGCGCCGACGTGGACAGGGGGTTCTCAGCCCCAGCATTTT.

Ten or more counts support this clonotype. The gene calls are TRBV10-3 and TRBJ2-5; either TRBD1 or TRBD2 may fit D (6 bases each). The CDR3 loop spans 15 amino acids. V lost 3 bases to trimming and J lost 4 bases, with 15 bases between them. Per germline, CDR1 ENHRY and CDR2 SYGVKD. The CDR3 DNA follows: TGTGCCATCAGTGACCCCGACAGGAGGGGAGAGACCCAGTACTTC. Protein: CAISDPDRRGETQYF.

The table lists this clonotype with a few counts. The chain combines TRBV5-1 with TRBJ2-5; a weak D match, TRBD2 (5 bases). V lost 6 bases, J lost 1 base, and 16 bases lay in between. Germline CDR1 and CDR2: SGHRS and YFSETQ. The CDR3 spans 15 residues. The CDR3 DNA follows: TGCGCCAGCACCTCAGTTTTTGGGAGCCAAGAGACCCAGTACTTC. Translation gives CASTSVFGSQETQYF.

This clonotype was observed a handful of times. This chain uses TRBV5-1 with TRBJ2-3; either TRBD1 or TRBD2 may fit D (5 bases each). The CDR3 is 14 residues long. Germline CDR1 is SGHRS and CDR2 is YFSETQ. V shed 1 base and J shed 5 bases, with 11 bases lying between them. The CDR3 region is CASSLRGDLDTQYF. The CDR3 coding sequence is TGCGCCAGCAGCTTGAGGGGAGACCTAGATACGCAGTATTTT.

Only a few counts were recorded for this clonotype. This CDR3 reads CASSTDRGPTNEQYF. CDR3 in DNA: TGTGCCAGCAGTACGGACAGGGGACCCACTAACGAGCAGTACTTC. The chain employs TRBV6-5 and TRBJ2-7; 9 bases are shared with TRBD1. The CDR3 extends over 15 amino acids. Germline lookup yields CDR1 MNHEY and CDR2 SVGAGI. Losses at the gene ends were 5 bases for V and 5 bases for J; bases not matched to a gene: 10.